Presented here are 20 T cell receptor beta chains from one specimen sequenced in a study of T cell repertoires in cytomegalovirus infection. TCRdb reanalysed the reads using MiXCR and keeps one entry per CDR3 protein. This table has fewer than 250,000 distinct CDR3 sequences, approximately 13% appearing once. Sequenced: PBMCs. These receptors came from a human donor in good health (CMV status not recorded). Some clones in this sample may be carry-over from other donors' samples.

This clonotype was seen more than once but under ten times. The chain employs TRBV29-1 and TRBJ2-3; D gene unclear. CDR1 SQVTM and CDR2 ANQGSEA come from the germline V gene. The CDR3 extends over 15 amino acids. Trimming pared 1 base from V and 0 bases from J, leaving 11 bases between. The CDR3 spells CSVEGGATSTDTQYF. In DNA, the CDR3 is TGCAGCGTTGAAGGTGGAGCGACTAGCACAGATACGCAGTATTTT.

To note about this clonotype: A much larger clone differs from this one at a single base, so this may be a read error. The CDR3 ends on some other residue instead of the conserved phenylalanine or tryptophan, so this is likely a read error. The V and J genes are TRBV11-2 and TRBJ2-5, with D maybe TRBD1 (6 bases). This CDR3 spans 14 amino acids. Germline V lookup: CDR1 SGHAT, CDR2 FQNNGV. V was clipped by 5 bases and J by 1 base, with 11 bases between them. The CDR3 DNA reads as TGTGCCAGCAGCCCCGGACAGTTCCAAGAGACCCAGTACGTC. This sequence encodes CASSPGQFQETQYV.

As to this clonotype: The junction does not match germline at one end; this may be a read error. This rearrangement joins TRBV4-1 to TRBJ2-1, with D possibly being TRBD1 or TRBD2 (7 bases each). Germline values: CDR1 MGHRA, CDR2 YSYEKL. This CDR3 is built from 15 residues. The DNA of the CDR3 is TGTGCCAGCAGCCAAGCGTCCAGGGGGGGCAATGAGCAGTTCTTC. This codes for CASSQASRGGNEQFF.

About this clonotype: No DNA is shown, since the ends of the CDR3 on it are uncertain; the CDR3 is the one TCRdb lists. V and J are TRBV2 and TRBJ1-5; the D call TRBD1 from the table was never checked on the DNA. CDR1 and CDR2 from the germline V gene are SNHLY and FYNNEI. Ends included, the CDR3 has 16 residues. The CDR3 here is CASSFLWTGGNQPQHF.

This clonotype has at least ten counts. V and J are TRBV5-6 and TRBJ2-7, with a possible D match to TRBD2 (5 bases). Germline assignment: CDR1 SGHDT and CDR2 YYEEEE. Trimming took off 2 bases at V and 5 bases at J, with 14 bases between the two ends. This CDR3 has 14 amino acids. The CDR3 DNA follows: TGTGCCAGCAGCTTTACCGGGGAAATTGACGAGCAGTACTTC. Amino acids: CASSFTGEIDEQYF.

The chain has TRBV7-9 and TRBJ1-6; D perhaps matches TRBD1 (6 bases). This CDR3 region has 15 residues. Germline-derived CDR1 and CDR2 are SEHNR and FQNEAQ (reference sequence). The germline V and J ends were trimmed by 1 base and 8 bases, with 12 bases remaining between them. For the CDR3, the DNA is TGTGCCAGCAGCTTAGATCGGACAGCAGATTCACCCCTCCACTTT. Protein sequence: CASSLDRTADSPLHF.

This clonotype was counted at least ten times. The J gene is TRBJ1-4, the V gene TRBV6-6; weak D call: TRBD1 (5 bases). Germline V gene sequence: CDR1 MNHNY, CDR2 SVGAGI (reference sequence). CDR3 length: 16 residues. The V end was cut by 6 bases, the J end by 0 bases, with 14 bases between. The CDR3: CASSHRGTATNEKLFF. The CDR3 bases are TGTGCCAGCAGCCACAGAGGGACTGCAACTAATGAAAAACTGTTTTTT.

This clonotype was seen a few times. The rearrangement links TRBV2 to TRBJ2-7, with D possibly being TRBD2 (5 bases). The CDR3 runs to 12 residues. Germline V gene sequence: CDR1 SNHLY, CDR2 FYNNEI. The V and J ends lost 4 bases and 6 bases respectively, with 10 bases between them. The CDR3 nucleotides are TGTGCCAGCAGTGTCGGGATTTTCGAGCAGTACTTC. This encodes CASSVGIFEQYF. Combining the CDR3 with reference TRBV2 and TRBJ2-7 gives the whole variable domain EPEVTQTPSHQVTQMGQEVILRCVPISNHLYFYWYRQILGQKVEFLVSFYNNEISEKSEIFDDQFSVERPDGSNFTLKIRSTKLEDSAMYFCASSVGIFEQYFGPGTRLTVT.

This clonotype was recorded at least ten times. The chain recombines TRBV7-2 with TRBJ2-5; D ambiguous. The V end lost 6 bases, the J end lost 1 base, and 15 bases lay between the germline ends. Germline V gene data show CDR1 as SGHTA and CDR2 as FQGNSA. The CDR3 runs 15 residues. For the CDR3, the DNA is TGTGCCAGCAGTCGTAGCTTAATTCCCCAAGAGACCCAGTACTTC. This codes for CASSRSLIPQETQYF.

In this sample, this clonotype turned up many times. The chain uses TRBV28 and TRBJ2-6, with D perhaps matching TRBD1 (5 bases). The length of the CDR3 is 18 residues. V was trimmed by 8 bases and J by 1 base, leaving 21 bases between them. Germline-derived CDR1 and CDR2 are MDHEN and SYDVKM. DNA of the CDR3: TGTGCCAGCCGAAACGACAGCCCAACCGGGTCTGGGGCCAACGTCCTGACTTTC. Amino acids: CASRNDSPTGSGANVLTF.

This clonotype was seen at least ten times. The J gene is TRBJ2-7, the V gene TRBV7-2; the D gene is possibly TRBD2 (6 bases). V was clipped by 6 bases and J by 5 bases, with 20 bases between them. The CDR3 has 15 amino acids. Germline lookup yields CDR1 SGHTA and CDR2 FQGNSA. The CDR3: CASRPTGSPGDEQYF. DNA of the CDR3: TGTGCCAGCAGACCCACCGGTTCTCCGGGAGACGAGCAGTACTTC.

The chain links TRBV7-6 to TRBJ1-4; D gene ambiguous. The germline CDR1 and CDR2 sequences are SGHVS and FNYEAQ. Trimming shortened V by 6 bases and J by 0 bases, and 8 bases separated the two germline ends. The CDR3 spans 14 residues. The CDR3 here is CASSGRATNEKLFF. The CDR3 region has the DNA TGTGCCAGCAGTGGGCGGGCAACTAATGAAAAACTGTTTTTT. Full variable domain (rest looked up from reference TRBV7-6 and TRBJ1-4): GAGVSQSPRYKVTKRGQDVALRCDPISGHVSLYWYRQALGQGPEFLTYFNYEAQQDKSGLPNDRFSAERPEGSISTLTIQRTEQRDSAMYRCASSGRATNEKLFFGSGTQLSVL.

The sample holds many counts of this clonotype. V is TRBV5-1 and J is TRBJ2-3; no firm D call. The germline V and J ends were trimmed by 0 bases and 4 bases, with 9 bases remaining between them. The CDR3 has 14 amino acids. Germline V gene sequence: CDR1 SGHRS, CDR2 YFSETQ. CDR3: CASSLGPSPDTQYF. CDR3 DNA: TGCGCCAGCAGCTTGGGGCCAAGCCCAGATACGCAGTATTTT.

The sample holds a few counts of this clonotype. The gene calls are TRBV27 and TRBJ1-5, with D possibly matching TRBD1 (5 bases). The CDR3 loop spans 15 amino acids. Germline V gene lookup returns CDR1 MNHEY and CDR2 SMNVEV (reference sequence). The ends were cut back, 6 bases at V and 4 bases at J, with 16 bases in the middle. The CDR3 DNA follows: TGTGCCAGCAGAATCCCCGGGACGGGGAATCAGCCCCAGCATTTT. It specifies CASRIPGTGNQPQHF.

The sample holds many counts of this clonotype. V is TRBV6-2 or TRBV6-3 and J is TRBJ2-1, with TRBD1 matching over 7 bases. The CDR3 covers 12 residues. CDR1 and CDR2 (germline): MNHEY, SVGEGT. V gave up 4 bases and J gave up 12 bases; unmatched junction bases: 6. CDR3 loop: CASSWDSSWQFF. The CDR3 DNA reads TGTGCCAGCAGTTGGGACAGTAGTTGGCAGTTCTTC.

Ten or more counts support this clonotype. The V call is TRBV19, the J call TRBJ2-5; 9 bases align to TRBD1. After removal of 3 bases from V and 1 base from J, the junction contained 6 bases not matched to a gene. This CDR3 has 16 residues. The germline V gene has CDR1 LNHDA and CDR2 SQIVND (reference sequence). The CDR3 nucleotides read TGTGCCAGTAGTATGACCGGGACAGGGATCCAAGAGACCCAGTACTTC. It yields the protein CASSMTGTGIQETQYF.

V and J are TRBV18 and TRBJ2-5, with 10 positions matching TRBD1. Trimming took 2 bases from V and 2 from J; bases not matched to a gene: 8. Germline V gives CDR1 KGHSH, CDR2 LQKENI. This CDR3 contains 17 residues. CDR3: CASSPTTGGVGQETQYF. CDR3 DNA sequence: TGTGCCAGCTCACCAACGACAGGGGGCGTGGGGCAAGAGACCCAGTACTTC.

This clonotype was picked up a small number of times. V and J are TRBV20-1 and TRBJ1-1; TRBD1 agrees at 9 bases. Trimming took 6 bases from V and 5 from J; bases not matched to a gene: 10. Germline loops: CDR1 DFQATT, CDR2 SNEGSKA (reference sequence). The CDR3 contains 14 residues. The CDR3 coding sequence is TGCAGTGCGTCGAGAGGGACAGGGAGGACTGAAGCTTTCTTT. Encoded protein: CSASRGTGRTEAFF.

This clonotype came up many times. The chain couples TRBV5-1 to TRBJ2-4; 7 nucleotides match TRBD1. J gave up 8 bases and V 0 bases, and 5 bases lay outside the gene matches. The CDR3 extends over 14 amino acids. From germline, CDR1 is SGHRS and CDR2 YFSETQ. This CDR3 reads CASSLEGAGDIQYF. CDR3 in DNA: TGCGCCAGCAGCTTGGAGGGGGCTGGGGACATTCAGTACTTC. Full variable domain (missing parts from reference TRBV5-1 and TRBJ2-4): KAGVTQTPRYLIKTRGQQVTLSCSPISGHRSVSWYQQTPGQGLQFLFEYFSETQRNKGNFPGRFSGRQFSNSRSEMNVSTLELGDSALYLCASSLEGAGDIQYFGAGTRLSVL.

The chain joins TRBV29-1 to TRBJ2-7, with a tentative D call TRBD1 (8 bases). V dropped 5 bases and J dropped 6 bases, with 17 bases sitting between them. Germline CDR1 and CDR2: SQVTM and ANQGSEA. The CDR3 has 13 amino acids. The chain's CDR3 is CSVSGNRGGEQYF. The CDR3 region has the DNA TGCAGCGTTTCCGGGAACAGGGGGGGCGAGCAGTACTTC.